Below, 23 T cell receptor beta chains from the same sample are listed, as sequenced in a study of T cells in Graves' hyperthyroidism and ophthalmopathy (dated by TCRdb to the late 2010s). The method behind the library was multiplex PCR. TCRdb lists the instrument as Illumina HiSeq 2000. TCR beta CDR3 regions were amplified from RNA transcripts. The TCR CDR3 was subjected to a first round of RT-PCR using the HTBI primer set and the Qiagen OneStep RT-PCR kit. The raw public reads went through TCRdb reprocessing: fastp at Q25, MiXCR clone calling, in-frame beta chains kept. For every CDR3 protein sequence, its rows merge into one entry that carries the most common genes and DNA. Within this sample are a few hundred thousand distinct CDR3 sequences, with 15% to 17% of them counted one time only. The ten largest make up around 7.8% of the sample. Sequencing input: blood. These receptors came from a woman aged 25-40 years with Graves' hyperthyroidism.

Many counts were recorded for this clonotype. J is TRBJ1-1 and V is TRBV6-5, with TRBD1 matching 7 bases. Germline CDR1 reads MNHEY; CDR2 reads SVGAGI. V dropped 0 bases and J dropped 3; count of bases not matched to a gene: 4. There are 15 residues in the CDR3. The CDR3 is CASSYSAGGDTEAFF. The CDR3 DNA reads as TGTGCCAGCAGTTACTCGGCAGGGGGGGACACTGAAGCTTTCTTT.

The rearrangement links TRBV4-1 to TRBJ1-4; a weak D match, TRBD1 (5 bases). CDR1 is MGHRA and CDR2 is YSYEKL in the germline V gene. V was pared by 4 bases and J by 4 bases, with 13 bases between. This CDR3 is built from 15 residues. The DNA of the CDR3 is TGCGCCAGCAGCCCTATGGGGGGGATTAATGAAAAACTGTTTTTT. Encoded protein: CASSPMGGINEKLFF.

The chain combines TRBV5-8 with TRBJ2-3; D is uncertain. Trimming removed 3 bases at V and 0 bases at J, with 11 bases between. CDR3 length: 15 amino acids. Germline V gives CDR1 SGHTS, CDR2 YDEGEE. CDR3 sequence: CASSSPLGSTDTQYF. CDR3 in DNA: TGTGCCAGCAGCTCCCCTCTAGGGAGCACAGATACGCAGTATTTT.

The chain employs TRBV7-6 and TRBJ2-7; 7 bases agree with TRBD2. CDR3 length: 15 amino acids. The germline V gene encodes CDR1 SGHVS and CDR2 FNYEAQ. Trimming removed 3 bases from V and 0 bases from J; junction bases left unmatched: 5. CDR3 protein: CASSFSTSVSYEQYF. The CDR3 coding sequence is TGTGCCAGCAGCTTTAGCACTAGCGTCTCCTACGAGCAGTACTTC. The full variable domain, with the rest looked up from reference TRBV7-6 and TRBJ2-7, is GAGVSQSPRYKVTKRGQDVALRCDPISGHVSLYWYRQALGQGPEFLTYFNYEAQQDKSGLPNDRFSAERPEGSISTLTIQRTEQRDSAMYRCASSFSTSVSYEQYFGPGTRLTVT.

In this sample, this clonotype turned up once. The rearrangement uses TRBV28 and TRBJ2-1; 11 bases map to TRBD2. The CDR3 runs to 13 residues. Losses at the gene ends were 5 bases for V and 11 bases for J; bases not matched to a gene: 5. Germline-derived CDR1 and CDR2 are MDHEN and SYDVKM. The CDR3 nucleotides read TGTGCCAGCAGTCGCGGGACTAGCGGACAGCAGTTCTTC. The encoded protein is CASSRGTSGQQFF.

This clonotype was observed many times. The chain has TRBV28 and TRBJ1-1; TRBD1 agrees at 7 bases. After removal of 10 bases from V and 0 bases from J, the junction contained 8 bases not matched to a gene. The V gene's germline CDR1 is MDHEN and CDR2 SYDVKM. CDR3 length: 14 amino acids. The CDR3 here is CATQGGTLNTEAFF. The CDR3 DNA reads TGTGCCACTCAGGGGGGGACACTGAACACTGAAGCTTTCTTT.

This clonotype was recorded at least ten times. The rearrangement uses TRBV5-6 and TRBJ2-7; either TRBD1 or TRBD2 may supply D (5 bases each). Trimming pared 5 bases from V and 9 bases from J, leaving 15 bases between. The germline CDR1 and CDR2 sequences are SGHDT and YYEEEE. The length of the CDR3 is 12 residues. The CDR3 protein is CASRSGTQRQYF. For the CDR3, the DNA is TGTGCCAGCAGATCCGGGACCCAGAGGCAGTACTTC. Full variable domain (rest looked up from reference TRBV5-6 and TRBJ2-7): DAGVTQSPTHLIKTRGQQVTLRCSPKSGHDTVSWYQQALGQGPQFIFQYYEEEERQRGNFPDRFSGHQFPNYSSELNVNALLLGDSALYLCASRSGTQRQYFGPGTRLTVT.

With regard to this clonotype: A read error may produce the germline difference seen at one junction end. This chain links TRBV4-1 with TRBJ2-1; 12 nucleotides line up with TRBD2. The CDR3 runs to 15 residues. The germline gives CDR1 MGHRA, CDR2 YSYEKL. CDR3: CAGSPASGRAGEQFF. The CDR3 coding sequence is TGCGCCGGCAGCCCCGCTAGCGGGAGGGCCGGTGAGCAGTTCTTC.

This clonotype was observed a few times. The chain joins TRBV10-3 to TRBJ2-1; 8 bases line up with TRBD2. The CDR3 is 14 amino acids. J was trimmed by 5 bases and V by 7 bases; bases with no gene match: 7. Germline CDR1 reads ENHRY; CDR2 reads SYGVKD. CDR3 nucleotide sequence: TGTGCCATCATGCGGCTAGCGGGTAACAATGAGCAGTTCTTC. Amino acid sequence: CAIMRLAGNNEQFF.

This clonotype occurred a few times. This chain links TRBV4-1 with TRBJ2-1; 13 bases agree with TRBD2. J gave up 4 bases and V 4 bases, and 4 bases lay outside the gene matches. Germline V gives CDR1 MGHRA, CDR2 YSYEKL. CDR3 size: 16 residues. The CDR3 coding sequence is TGCGCCAGCAGCCGAGGGACTAGCGGGAAATACAATGAGCAGTTCTTC. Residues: CASSRGTSGKYNEQFF.

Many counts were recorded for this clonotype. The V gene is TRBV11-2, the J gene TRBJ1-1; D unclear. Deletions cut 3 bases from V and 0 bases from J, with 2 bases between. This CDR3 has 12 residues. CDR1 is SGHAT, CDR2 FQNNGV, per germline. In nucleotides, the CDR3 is TGTGCCAGCAGCTTTGTGAACACTGAAGCTTTCTTT. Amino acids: CASSFVNTEAFF.

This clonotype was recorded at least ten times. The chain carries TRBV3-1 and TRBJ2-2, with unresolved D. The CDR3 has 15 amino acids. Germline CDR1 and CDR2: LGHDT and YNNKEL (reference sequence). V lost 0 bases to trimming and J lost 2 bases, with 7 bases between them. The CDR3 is CASSQDTANTGELFF. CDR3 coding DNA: TGTGCCAGCAGCCAAGACACAGCTAACACCGGGGAGCTGTTTTTT.

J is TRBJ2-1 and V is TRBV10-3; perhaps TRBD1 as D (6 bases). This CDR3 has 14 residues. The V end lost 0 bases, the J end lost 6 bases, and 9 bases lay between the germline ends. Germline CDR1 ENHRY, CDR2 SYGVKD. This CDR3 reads CAISESEQGNEQFF. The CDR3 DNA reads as TGTGCCATCAGTGAGTCAGAACAGGGCAATGAGCAGTTCTTC.

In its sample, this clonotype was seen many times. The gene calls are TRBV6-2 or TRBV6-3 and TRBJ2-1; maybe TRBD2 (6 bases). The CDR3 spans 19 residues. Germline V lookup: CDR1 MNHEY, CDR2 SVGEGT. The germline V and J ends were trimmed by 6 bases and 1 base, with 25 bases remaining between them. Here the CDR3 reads CASRPASQRTGGSYNEQFF. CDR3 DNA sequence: TGTGCCAGCAGACCCGCCTCCCAGAGAACTGGGGGGTCCTACAATGAGCAGTTCTTC.

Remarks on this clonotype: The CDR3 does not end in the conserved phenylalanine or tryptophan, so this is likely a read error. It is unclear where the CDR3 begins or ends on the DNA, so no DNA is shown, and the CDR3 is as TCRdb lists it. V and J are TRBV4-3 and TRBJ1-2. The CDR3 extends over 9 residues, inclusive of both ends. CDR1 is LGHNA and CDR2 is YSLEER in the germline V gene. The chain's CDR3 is CASSQDRRG.

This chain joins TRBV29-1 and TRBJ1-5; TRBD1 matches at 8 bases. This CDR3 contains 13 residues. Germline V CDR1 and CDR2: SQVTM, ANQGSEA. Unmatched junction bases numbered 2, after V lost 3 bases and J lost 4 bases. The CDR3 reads CSVDQGANQPQHF. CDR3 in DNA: TGCAGCGTTGACCAGGGGGCGAATCAGCCCCAGCATTTT.

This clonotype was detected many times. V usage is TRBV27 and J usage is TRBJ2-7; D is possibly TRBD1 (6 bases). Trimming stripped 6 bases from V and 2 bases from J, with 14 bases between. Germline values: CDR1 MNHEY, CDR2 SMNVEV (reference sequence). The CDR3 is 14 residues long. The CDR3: CASSLRDTTYEQYF. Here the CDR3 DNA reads TGTGCCAGCAGCCTACGGGACACTACCTACGAGCAGTACTTC.

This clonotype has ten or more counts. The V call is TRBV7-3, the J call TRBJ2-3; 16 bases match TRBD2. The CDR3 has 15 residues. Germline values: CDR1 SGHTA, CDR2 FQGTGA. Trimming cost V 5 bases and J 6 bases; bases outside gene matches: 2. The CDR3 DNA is TGTGCCAGCAGCACGGGACTAGCGGGAGGGGATACGCAGTATTTT. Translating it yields CASSTGLAGGDTQYF.

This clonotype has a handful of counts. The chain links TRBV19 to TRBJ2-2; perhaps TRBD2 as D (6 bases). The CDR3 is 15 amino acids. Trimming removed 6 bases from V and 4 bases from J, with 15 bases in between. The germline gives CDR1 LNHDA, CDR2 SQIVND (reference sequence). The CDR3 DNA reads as TGTGCCAGTAGGGACTACTCTATTGTCACCGGGGAGCTGTTTTTT. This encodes CASRDYSIVTGELFF.

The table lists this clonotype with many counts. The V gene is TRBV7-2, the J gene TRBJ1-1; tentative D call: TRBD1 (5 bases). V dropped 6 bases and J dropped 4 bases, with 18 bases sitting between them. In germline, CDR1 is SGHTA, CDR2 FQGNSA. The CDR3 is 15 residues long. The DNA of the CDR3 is TGTGCCAGCAGACCTACGGGGACCCCGGCCACTGAAGCTTTCTTT. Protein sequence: CASRPTGTPATEAFF.

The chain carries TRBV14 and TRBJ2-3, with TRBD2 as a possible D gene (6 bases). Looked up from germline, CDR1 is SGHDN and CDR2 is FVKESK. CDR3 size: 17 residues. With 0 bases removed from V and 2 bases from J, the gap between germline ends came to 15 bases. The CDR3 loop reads CASSQDRPLASTDTQYF. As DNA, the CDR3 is TGTGCCAGCAGCCAAGATCGGCCACTAGCCTCCACAGATACGCAGTATTTT.

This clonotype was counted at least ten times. CDR3 nucleotides: TGTGCCAGCAGCTTAGGCAGGGGCACAGTCGCCTACGAGCAGTACTTC. Translation: CASSLGRGTVAYEQYF. This chain links TRBV7-6 with TRBJ2-7; perhaps TRBD1 as D (6 bases). CDR3 length: 16 residues. V shed 1 base and J shed 2 bases, with 15 bases lying between them. Germline V CDR1 and CDR2: SGHVS, FNYEAQ.

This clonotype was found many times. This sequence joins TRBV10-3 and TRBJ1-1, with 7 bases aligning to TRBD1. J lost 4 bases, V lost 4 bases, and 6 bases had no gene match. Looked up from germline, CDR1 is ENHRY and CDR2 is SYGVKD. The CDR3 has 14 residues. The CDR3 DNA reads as TGTGCCATCAGTGGGCAACAGGGGAGCACTGAAGCTTTCTTT. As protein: CAISGQQGSTEAFF.